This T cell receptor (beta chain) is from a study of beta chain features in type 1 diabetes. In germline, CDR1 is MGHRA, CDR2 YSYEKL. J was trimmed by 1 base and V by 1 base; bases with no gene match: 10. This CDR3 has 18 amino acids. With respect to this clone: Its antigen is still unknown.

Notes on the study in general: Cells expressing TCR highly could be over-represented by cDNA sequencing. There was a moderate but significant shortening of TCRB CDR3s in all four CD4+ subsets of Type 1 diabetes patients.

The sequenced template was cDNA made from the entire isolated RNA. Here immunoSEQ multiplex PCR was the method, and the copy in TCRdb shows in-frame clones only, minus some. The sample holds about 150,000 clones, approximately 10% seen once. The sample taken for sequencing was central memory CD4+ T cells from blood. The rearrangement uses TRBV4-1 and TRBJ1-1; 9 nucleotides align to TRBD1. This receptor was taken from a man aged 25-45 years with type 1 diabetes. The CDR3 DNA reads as TGCGCCAGCAGCCAAGTGTTCTATATACAGGGGGCGAACACTGAAGCTTTCTTT. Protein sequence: CASSQVFYIQGANTEAFF.